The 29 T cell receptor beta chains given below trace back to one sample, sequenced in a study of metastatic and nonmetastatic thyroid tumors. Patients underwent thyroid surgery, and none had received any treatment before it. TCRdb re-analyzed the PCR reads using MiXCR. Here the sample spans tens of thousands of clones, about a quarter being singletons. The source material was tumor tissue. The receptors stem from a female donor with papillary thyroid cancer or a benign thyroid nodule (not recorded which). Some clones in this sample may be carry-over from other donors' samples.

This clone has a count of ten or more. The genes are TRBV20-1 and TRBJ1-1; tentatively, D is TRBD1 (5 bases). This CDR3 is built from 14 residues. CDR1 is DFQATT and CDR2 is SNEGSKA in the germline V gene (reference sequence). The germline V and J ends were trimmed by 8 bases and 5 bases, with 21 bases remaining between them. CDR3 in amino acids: CSNPGAGLGTEAFF. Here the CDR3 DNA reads TGCAGTAACCCCGGGGCAGGGTTGGGTACTGAAGCTTTCTTT.

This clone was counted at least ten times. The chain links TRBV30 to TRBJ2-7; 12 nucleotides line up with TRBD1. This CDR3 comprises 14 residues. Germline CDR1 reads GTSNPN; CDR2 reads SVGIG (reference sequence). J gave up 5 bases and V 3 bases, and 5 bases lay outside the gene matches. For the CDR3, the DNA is TGTGCCTGGAGGGACCGGGACAGGGGGCACGAGCAGTACTTC. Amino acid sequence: CAWRDRDRGHEQYF.

The CDR3 loop is CSARASLVSHYNEQFF. CDR3 nucleotides: TGCAGTGCTAGAGCCTCACTAGTCTCCCACTACAATGAGCAGTTCTTC. This chain connects TRBV20-1 to TRBJ2-1; D might be TRBD2 (5 bases). V was pared by 1 base and J by 3 bases, with 16 bases between. The CDR3 is 16 residues long. CDR1 is DFQATT, CDR2 SNEGSKA, per germline (reference sequence).

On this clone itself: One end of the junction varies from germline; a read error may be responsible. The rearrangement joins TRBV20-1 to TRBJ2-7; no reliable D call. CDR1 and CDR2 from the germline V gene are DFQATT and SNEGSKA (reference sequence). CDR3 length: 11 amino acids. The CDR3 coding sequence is TGCAGTGCCGTATCGGGCGGCTTGTCTGACTTC. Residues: CSAVSGGLSDF.

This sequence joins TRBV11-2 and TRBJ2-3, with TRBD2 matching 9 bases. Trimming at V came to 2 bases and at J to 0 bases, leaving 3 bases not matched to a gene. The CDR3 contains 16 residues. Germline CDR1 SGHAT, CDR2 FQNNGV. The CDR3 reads CASSLLGLASTDTQYF. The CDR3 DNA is TGTGCCAGCAGCTTATTGGGACTAGCCAGCACAGATACGCAGTATTTT.

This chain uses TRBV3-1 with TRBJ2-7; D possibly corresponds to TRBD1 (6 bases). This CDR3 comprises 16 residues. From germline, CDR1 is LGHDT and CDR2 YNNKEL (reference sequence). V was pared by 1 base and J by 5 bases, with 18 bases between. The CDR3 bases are TGTGCCAGCAGCCAAGCTCGTCGGTGGGGGCTCGACGAGCAGTACTTC. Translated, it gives CASSQARRWGLDEQYF.

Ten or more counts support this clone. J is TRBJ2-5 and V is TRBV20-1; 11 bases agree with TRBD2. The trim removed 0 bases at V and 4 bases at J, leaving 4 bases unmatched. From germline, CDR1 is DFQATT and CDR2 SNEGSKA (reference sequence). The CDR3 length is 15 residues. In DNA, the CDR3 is TGCAGTGCTAGAGATAGCGGGGGGGCCTTAGAGACCCAGTACTTC. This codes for CSARDSGGALETQYF.

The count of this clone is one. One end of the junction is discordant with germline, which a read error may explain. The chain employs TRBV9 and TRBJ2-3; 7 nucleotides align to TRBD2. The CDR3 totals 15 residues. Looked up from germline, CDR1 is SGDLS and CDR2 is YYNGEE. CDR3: CASRADGTIKDMQYF. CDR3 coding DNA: TGTGCCAGCAGAGCGGACGGGACTATCAAAGATATGCAGTATTTT.

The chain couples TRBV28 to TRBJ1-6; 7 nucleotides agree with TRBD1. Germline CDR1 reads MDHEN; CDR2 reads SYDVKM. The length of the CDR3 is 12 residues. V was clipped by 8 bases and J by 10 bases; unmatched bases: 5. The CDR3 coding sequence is TGTGCCAGCCTGACAGGGCTCTCACCCCTCCACTTT. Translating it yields CASLTGLSPLHF.

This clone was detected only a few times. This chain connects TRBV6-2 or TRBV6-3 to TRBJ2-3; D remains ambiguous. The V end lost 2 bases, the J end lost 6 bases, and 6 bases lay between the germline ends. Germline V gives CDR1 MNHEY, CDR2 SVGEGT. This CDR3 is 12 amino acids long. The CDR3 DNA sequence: TGTGCCAGCAGTTACGGAGAGGATACGCAGTATTTT. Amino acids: CASSYGEDTQYF.

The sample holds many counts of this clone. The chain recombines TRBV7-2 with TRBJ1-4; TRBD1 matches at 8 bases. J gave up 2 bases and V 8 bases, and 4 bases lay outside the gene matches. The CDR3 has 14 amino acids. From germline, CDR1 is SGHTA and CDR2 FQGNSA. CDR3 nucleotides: TGTGCCAGCGGCAGGGGGCAGACTAATGAAAAACTGTTTTTT. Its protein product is CASGRGQTNEKLFF.

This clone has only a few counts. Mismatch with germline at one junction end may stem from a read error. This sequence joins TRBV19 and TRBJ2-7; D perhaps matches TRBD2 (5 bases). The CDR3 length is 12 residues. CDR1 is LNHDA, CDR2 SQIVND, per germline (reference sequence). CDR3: CSSSMQVGEHYF. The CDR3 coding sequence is TGTTCCAGTAGTATGCAGGTCGGGGAGCATTACTTC.

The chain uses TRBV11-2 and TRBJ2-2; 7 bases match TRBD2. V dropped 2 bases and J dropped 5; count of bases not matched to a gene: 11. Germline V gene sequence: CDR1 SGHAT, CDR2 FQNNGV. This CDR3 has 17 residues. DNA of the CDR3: TGTGCCAGCAGCTTAAACCCTAGCGGTGGTAGGACCGGGGAGCTGTTTTTT. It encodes CASSLNPSGGRTGELFF. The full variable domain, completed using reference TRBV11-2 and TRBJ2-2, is EAGVAQSPRYKIIEKRQSVAFWCNPISGHATLYWYQQILGQGPKLLIQFQNNGVVDDSQLPKDRFSAERLKGVDSTLKIQPAKLEDSAVYLCASSLNPSGGRTGELFFGEGSRLTVL.

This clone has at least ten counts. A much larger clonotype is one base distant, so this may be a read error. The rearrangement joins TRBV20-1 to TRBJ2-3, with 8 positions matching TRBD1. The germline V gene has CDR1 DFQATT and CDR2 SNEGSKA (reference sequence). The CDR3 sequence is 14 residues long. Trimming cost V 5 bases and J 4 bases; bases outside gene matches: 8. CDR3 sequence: CSAPKGQAPDTQYF. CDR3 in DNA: TGCAGTGCTCCGAAGGGACAGGCCCCAGATACGCAGTATTTT.

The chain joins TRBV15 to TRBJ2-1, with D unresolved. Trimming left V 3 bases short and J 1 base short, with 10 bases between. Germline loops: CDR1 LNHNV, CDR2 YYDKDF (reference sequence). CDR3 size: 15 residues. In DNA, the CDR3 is TGTGCCACCAGCAGTCCAGGCGTGTCCTACAATGAGCAGTTCTTC. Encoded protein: CATSSPGVSYNEQFF.

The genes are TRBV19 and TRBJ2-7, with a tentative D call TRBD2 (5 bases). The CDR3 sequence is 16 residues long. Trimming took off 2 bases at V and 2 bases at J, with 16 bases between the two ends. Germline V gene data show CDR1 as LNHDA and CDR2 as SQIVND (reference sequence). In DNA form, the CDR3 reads TGTGCCAGTAGTATAAGGCCCACCGGGAAGACCTACGAGCAGTACTTC. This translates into CASSIRPTGKTYEQYF.

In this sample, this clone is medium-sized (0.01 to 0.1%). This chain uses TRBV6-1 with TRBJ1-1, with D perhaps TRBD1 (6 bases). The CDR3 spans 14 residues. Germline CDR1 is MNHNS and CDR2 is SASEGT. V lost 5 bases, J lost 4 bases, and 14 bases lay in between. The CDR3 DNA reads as TGTGCCAGCAGTTTGTCAGGGGCGAGCACTGAAGCTTTCTTT. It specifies CASSLSGASTEAFF.

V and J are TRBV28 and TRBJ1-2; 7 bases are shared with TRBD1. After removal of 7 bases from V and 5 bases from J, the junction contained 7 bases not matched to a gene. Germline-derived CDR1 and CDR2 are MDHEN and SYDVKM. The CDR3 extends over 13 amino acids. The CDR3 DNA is TGTGCCAGCATCCCAGGGGGTCGGTATGGCTACACCTTC. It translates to CASIPGGRYGYTF.

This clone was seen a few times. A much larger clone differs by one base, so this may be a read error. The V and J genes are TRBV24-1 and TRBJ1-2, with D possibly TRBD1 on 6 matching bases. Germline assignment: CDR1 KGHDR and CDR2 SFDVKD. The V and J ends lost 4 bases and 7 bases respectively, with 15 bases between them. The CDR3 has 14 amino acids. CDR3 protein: CATSDPQGRCGYTF. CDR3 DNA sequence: TGTGCCACCAGTGACCCTCAGGGGCGCTGTGGCTACACCTTC.

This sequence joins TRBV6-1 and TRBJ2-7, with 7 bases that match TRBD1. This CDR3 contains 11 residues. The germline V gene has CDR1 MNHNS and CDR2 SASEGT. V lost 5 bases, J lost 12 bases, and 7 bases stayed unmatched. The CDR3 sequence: CASSPLTGLYF. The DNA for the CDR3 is TGTGCCAGCAGTCCCCTGACAGGGCTGTACTTC.

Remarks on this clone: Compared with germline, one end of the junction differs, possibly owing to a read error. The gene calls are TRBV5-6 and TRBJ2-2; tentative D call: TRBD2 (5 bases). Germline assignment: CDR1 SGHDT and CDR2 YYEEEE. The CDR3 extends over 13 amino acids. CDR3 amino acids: CASNLEGTGEMFF. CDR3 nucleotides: TGTGCCAGCAATCTAGAGGGCACCGGGGAGATGTTTTTT.

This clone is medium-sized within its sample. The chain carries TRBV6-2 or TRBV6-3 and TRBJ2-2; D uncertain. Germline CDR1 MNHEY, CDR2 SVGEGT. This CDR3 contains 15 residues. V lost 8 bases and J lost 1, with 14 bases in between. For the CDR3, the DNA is TGTGCCAGCGGTCTTAACGGATTGAACACCGGGGAGCTGTTTTTT. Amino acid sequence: CASGLNGLNTGELFF.

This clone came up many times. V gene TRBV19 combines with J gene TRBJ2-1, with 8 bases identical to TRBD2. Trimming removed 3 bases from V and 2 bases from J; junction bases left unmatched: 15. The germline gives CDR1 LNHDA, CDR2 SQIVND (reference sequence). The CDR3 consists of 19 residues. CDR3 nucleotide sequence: TGTGCCAGTAGTATTTCTCCCGCTAAGATAGCGGGGACCTACAATGAGCAGTTCTTC. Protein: CASSISPAKIAGTYNEQFF.

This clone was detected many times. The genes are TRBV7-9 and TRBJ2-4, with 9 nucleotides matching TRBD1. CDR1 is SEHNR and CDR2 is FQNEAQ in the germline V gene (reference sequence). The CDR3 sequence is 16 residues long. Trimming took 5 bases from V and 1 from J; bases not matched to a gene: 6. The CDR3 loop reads CASSPTGGSAKNIQYF. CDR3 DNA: TGTGCCAGCAGCCCTACAGGGGGCTCGGCCAAAAACATTCAGTACTTC.

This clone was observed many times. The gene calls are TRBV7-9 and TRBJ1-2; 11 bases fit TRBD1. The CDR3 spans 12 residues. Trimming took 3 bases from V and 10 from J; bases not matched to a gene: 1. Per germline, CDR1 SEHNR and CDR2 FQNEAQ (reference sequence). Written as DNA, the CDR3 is TGTGCCAGCAGCTTGGGACAGGGGGTCTACACCTTC. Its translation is CASSLGQGVYTF.

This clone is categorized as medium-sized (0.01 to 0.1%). The CDR3 DNA follows: TGTGCCAGCAGTAAGGGACAGGGAATAGGTCAGCCCCAGCATTTT. It translates to CASSKGQGIGQPQHF. The V gene is TRBV6-1, the J gene TRBJ1-5; TRBD1 matches at 9 bases. V lost 5 bases to trimming and J lost 6 bases; unmatched junction nucleotides: 8. The germline V gene has CDR1 MNHNS and CDR2 SASEGT. There are 15 residues in the CDR3.

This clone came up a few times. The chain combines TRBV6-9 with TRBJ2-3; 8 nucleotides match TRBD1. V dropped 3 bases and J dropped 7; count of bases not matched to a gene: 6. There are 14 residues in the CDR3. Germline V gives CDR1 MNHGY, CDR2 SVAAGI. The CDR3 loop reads CASSYDRGMNTQYF. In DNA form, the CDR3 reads TGTGCCAGCAGTTACGACAGGGGCATGAATACGCAGTATTTT.

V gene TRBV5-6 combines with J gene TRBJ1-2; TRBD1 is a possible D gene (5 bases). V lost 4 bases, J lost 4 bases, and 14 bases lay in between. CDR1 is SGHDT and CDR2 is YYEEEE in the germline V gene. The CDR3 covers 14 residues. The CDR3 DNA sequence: TGTGCCAGCAGCCCGATACGACAGCTCTATGGCTACACCTTC. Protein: CASSPIRQLYGYTF.

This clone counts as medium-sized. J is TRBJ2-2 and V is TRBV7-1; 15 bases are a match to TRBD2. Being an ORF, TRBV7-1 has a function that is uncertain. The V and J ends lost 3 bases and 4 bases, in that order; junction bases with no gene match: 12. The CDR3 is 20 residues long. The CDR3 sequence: CASSSPSPGTSGGPTGELFF. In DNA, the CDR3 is TGTGCCAGCAGCTCGCCATCCCCCGGGACTAGCGGGGGGCCCACCGGGGAGCTGTTTTTT.